Following are 31 T cell receptor beta chains from one sample sequenced in a study of blood T cell repertoires in COVID-19. Profiling relied on immunoSEQ multiplex PCR, and the TCRdb table lists in-frame clones only, not all of them. The sample consists of hundreds of thousands of clones, 88% of them appearing once. The sequencing sample was made of peripheral blood. Receptors were obtained from a man between 18 and 29 years old with active or convalescent COVID-19.

The chain couples TRBV2 to TRBJ1-2, with D hard to call. This CDR3 region has 13 residues. Trimming shortened V by 4 bases and J by 7 bases, and 13 bases separated the two germline ends. Per the germline V gene, CDR1 is SNHLY and CDR2 is FYNNEI. The DNA for the CDR3 is TGTGCCAGCAGTGTTGACCAGGTTGGTGGCTACACCTTC. It is translated as CASSVDQVGGYTF.

The chain has TRBV3-1 (or the pseudogene TRBV3-2) and TRBJ2-5; 12 bases are a match to TRBD1. Per the germline V gene, CDR1 is LGHDT and CDR2 is YNNKEL (reference sequence). V was pared by 6 bases and J by 5 bases, with 10 bases of the junction left unmatched. The CDR3 has 16 residues. In DNA, the CDR3 is TGTGCCAGCAGTGTTGGGACAGGGGGCTTAGGGGAGACCCAGTACTTC. Amino acids: CASSVGTGGLGETQYF.

J is TRBJ1-3 and V is TRBV10-3; 9 nucleotides line up with TRBD1. This CDR3 comprises 14 residues. The germline V gene has CDR1 ENHRY and CDR2 SYGVKD. V lost 11 bases to trimming and J lost 8 bases; unmatched junction nucleotides: 13. The CDR3 nucleotides are TGTGCCGTCACGTCAGGACAGGGGCATGACACCATATATTTT. Translated, it gives CAVTSGQGHDTIYF.

This clone was counted between two and nine times. This chain joins TRBV11-2 and TRBJ1-2, with D possibly matching TRBD1 (6 bases). Germline V gene lookup returns CDR1 SGHAT and CDR2 FQNNGV. This CDR3 is 16 amino acids long. Between the trimmed V and J ends, which lost 4 bases and 2 bases, there was a span of 17 bases. The CDR3 reads CASSSPRGAGNYGYTF. The CDR3 DNA follows: TGTGCCAGCAGCTCCCCCCGGGGGGCAGGAAACTATGGCTACACCTTC.

The gene calls are TRBV7-6 and TRBJ2-7; D is perhaps TRBD1 (5 bases). Trimming took off 1 base at V and 4 bases at J, with 14 bases between the two ends. The germline gives CDR1 SGHVS, CDR2 FNYEAQ. The CDR3 is made up of 15 amino acids. The CDR3 loop is CASSLGQGPGYEQYF. As DNA, the CDR3 is TGTGCCAGCAGCTTAGGCCAGGGCCCTGGTTACGAGCAGTACTTC.

The chain carries TRBV18 and TRBJ2-3; 8 positions agree with TRBD2. Germline CDR1 and CDR2: KGHSH and LQKENI. The CDR3 is 16 amino acids. Trimming removed 3 bases from V and 2 bases from J; junction bases left unmatched: 7. CDR3 nucleotide sequence: TGTGCCAGCTCACCGTTCGCGGGGGGCGCCACAGATACGCAGTATTTT. Its protein is CASSPFAGGATDTQYF.

The gene calls are TRBV5-4 and TRBJ2-5, with D perhaps matching TRBD1 (6 bases). Between the trimmed V and J ends, which lost 4 bases and 5 bases, there was a span of 15 bases. The germline CDR1 and CDR2 sequences are SGHNT and YYREEE (reference sequence). CDR3 length equals 14 residues. The DNA of the CDR3 is TGTGCCAGCAGCGCGCTCACAGGGCCGGAGACCCAGTACTTC. Translated: CASSALTGPETQYF.

The chain employs TRBV4-1 and TRBJ2-5; TRBD1 might be the D (6 bases). Trimming pared 2 bases from V and 14 bases from J, leaving 21 bases between. The V gene's germline CDR1 is MGHRA and CDR2 YSYEKL. CDR3 length: 14 residues. The CDR3 DNA reads TGCGCCAGCAGCCAACTACCTTTTCGGGACACGATATACTTC. It is translated as CASSQLPFRDTIYF.

This chain links TRBV5-6 with TRBJ2-7, with D maybe TRBD1 (5 bases). V lost 0 bases and J lost 4, with 5 bases in between. Germline V gene data show CDR1 as SGHDT and CDR2 as YYEEEE. The CDR3 consists of 12 residues. CDR3 protein: CASSLGQYEQYF. The CDR3 nucleotides read TGTGCCAGCAGCTTGGGACAGTACGAGCAGTACTTC.

V usage is TRBV7-2 and J usage is TRBJ2-7; 14 nucleotides match TRBD2. The germline V gene has CDR1 SGHTA and CDR2 FQGNSA. Trimming cost V 5 bases and J 0 bases; bases outside gene matches: 6. CDR3 length: 17 amino acids. In DNA, the CDR3 is TGTGCCAGCAGCGCGGGACTAGCGGGGGACCACTCCTACGAGCAGTACTTC. It translates to CASSAGLAGDHSYEQYF. Together with reference TRBV7-2 and TRBJ2-7, the CDR3 gives the full variable domain: GAGVSQSPSNKVTEKGKDVELRCDPISGHTALYWYRQSLGQGLEFLIYFQGNSAPDKSGLPSDRFSAERTGGSVSTLTIQRTQQEDSAVYLCASSAGLAGDHSYEQYFGPGTRLTVT.

This clone was counted between two and nine times. This chain links TRBV7-2 with TRBJ1-2; D remains unclear. The CDR3 totals 16 residues. Per the germline V gene, CDR1 is SGHTA and CDR2 is FQGNSA. Trimming pared 4 bases from V and 0 bases from J, leaving 15 bases between. The CDR3 here is CASSYFFDTTNYGYTF. CDR3 coding DNA: TGTGCCAGCAGCTATTTTTTCGACACAACTAACTATGGCTACACCTTC. Based on the CDR3 plus reference TRBV7-2 and TRBJ1-2, the full variable domain is GAGVSQSPSNKVTEKGKDVELRCDPISGHTALYWYRQSLGQGLEFLIYFQGNSAPDKSGLPSDRFSAERTGGSVSTLTIQRTQQEDSAVYLCASSYFFDTTNYGYTFGSGTRLTVV.

The chain combines TRBV6-6 with TRBJ2-5; possibly TRBD2 for D (6 bases). Trimming pared 7 bases from V and 4 bases from J, leaving 16 bases between. Germline lookup yields CDR1 MNHNY and CDR2 SVGAGI (reference sequence). The CDR3 runs to 14 residues. As DNA, the CDR3 is TGTGCCAGCATAGAAGTCGGGGGAAGAGAGACCCAGTACTTC. It yields the protein CASIEVGGRETQYF.

This clone was counted once. This chain links TRBV11-3 with TRBJ2-3, with 11 bases that match TRBD2. Germline trimming cut 1 base from V and 2 bases from J; bases unmatched to any gene: 8. Germline-derived CDR1 and CDR2 are SGHNT and YENEEA. This CDR3 contains 18 residues. The CDR3 region is CASSLVTLAGGYTDTQYF. The CDR3 DNA follows: TGTGCCAGCAGCTTAGTTACGCTAGCGGGGGGTTACACAGATACGCAGTATTTT. Complete variable domain (other parts from reference TRBV11-3 and TRBJ2-3): EAGVVQSPRYKIIEKKQPVAFWCNPISGHNTLYWYLQNLGQGPELLIRYENEEAVDDSQLPKDRFSAERLKGVDSTLKIQPAELGDSAVYLCASSLVTLAGGYTDTQYFGPGTRLTVL.

V and J are TRBV27 and TRBJ2-7; 9 bases align to TRBD1. V trimming: 5 bases; J trimming: 3 bases; junction bases outside the gene matches: 5. The CDR3 contains 14 residues. The germline V gene has CDR1 MNHEY and CDR2 SMNVEV (reference sequence). CDR3 region: CASSDRGKIYEQYF. The CDR3 DNA reads TGTGCCAGCAGTGACAGGGGGAAGATCTACGAGCAGTACTTC.

The chain couples TRBV6-5 to TRBJ1-3; D is perhaps TRBD1 (5 bases). V was shortened by 6 bases and J by 1 base, with 13 bases between the two germline ends. The germline V gene has CDR1 MNHEY and CDR2 SVGAGI. The CDR3 totals 15 residues. The CDR3 coding sequence is TGTGCCAGCAGGGGGGGACCGCGTTCTGGAAACACCATATATTTT. It specifies CASRGGPRSGNTIYF.

V usage is TRBV27 and J usage is TRBJ2-3; the D is unclear. The CDR3 contains 15 residues. The V end was cut by 7 bases, the J end by 2 bases, with 16 bases between. Germline values: CDR1 MNHEY, CDR2 SMNVEV (reference sequence). The CDR3 DNA reads TGTGCCAGCACCACTCTTCCCCGAGCCACAGATACGCAGTATTTT. Protein product: CASTTLPRATDTQYF.

The chain carries TRBV6-5 and TRBJ2-7; possible D gene TRBD2, 6 bases. Germline V gives CDR1 MNHEY, CDR2 SVGAGI. This CDR3 contains 13 residues. V was shortened by 0 bases and J by 6 bases, with 9 bases between the two germline ends. CDR3 amino acids: CASSYSGGAEQYF. In DNA form, the CDR3 reads TGTGCCAGCAGTTACTCGGGGGGAGCCGAGCAGTACTTC.

This clone has only one observation. The rearrangement links TRBV19 to TRBJ1-1; D is unclear. There are 15 residues in the CDR3. The ends were cut back, 3 bases at V and 0 bases at J, with 11 bases in the middle. Germline CDR1 reads LNHDA; CDR2 reads SQIVND (reference sequence). CDR3: CASSIGRTLNTEAFF. The CDR3, as DNA: TGTGCCAGTAGTATCGGACGGACTCTGAACACTGAAGCTTTCTTT.

The chain links TRBV9 to TRBJ2-2, with 9 bases matching TRBD1. The CDR3 spans 17 residues. Germline trimming cut 3 bases from V and 1 base from J; bases unmatched to any gene: 7. Germline CDR1 and CDR2: SGDLS and YYNGEE. CDR3 sequence (DNA): TGTGCCAGCAGCGGGGAAGGGACAGGGATGAACACCGGGGAGCTGTTTTTT. Translation gives CASSGEGTGMNTGELFF.

This chain joins TRBV27 and TRBJ2-1; 8 bases map to TRBD1. Germline lookup yields CDR1 MNHEY and CDR2 SMNVEV (reference sequence). The CDR3 spans 14 residues. The V and J ends lost 6 bases and 3 bases, in that order; junction bases with no gene match: 4. CDR3 bases: TGTGCCAGCAGGCGGACAGGGAGCTACAATGAGCAGTTCTTC. It specifies CASRRTGSYNEQFF.

The rearrangement uses TRBV2 and TRBJ2-7, with 9 nucleotides matching TRBD1. CDR3 length: 13 residues. Germline CDR1 SNHLY, CDR2 FYNNEI. With V trimmed by 7 bases and J by 5 bases, 6 bases remained unmatched. The CDR3 reads CASKRTGVNEQYF. The CDR3 DNA reads as TGTGCCAGCAAGCGGACAGGGGTCAACGAGCAGTACTTC.

The rearrangement uses TRBV14 and TRBJ1-2, with 7 bases identical to TRBD1. Germline values: CDR1 SGHDN, CDR2 FVKESK. V lost 1 base and J lost 8; bases outside the gene matches: 7. CDR3 size: 14 residues. The CDR3 DNA is TGTGCCAGCAGCCAAGTTCACAGGGGACAGGGCTACACCTTC. This gives the protein CASSQVHRGQGYTF.

The chain recombines TRBV11-2 with TRBJ2-7, with D uncertain. Germline lookup yields CDR1 SGHAT and CDR2 FQNNGV. CDR3 size: 15 residues. Trimming stripped 1 base from V and 5 bases from J, with 15 bases between. As DNA, the CDR3 is TGTGCCAGCAGCTTAGTACGGAATAGCCGCCACGAGCAGTACTTC. Protein product: CASSLVRNSRHEQYF.

The rearrangement links TRBV28 to TRBJ1-2, with unresolved D. CDR3 length: 15 residues. V was cut by 5 bases and J by 4 bases, with 17 bases left in between. Looked up from germline, CDR1 is MDHEN and CDR2 is SYDVKM. The DNA for the CDR3 is TGTGCCAGCAGTGTTTCAGTCCCGGGAGGCTATGGCTACACCTTC. Protein sequence: CASSVSVPGGYGYTF.

This rearrangement joins TRBV19 to TRBJ2-3; D possibly corresponds to TRBD1 (5 bases). Germline CDR1 reads LNHDA; CDR2 reads SQIVND (reference sequence). V gave up 5 bases and J gave up 2 bases, with 14 bases separating them. The length of the CDR3 is 15 residues. Here the CDR3 DNA reads TGTGCCAGTAGTTCAGGGCAGGGCTTCACAGATACGCAGTATTTT. This translates into CASSSGQGFTDTQYF.

This clone was observed a single time. V and J are TRBV29-1 and TRBJ1-1; the match to TRBD1 covers 7 bases. CDR1 is SQVTM, CDR2 ANQGSEA, per germline. V was pared by 6 bases and J by 4 bases, with 5 bases of the junction left unmatched. The CDR3 covers 12 residues. As DNA, the CDR3 is TGCAGCGTCGACAGGGATAGCACTGAAGCTTTCTTT. Translated, it gives CSVDRDSTEAFF.

On this clone itself: The sample holds other DNA sequences that translate to the same CDR3. This chain connects TRBV18 to TRBJ1-5, with unresolved D. This CDR3 is 14 amino acids long. Germline V gives CDR1 KGHSH, CDR2 LQKENI. The ends were cut back, 2 bases at V and 0 bases at J, with 5 bases in the middle. CDR3 in DNA: TGTGCCAGCTCACCAGCGGGTAGCAATCAGCCCCAGCATTTT. Its protein is CASSPAGSNQPQHF.

The chain links TRBV11-3 to TRBJ2-2; D not resolved. The CDR3 extends over 13 amino acids. Germline lookup yields CDR1 SGHNT and CDR2 YENEEA. V lost 7 bases to trimming and J lost 5 bases, with 11 bases between them. CDR3 in amino acids: CASTEGVTGELFF. As DNA, the CDR3 is TGTGCCAGCACCGAAGGAGTAACCGGGGAGCTGTTTTTT.

The chain joins TRBV7-8 to TRBJ2-7; 7 bases are a match to TRBD1. Germline V gene sequence: CDR1 SGHVS, CDR2 FQNEAQ. With V trimmed by 1 base and J by 4 bases, 4 bases remained unmatched. This CDR3 is 14 amino acids long. CDR3 bases: TGTGCCAGCAGCTTAGGTAACAGGGGATACGAGCAGTACTTC. Protein sequence: CASSLGNRGYEQYF.

This clone appeared many times. The rearrangement links TRBV12-1 to TRBJ2-7; the listed D gene, TRBD2, was not tested against the DNA. TRBV12-1 is annotated as a pseudogene. The CDR3 is 15 amino acids. The CDR3 sequence: CASSSDFTNNYEQYF. CDR3 in DNA: TGTGCCAGCAGCTCCGACTTTACTAACAACTACGAGCAGTACTTC.

This sequence joins TRBV15 and TRBJ1-6; 7 bases align to TRBD1. Germline V gene lookup returns CDR1 LNHNV and CDR2 YYDKDF (reference sequence). This CDR3 has 16 residues. J gave up 2 bases and V 5 bases, and 6 bases lay outside the gene matches. The CDR3 spells CATSAIGTAYNSPLHF. The CDR3 DNA follows: TGTGCCACCAGCGCCATCGGGACAGCCTATAATTCACCCCTCCACTTT.